This T cell receptor beta chain was identified during a study of T-cell memory formation after mild COVID-19. This CDR3 comprises 15 residues. The V end lost 4 bases, the J end lost 5 bases, and 17 bases lay between the germline ends. In germline, CDR1 is MGHRA, CDR2 YSYEKL. This clonotype was recorded a few times. Its antigen is not known. Findings and caveats of the study: Among CD4+ contracting clones, most were CM and EM, and CD8+ ones EMRA. CD4+ bias marked clones expanding day 15 to 37, unlike balanced contracting clones.

A 5'RACE reaction primed in the constant segment made cDNA libraries of TCR alpha and TCR beta, and these carried sample barcodes and UMIs. TCRdb analysed the 5' RACE reads with MiXCR anew, one entry per CDR3 protein. This table holds some 440,000 distinct CDR3 sequences, about 23% found once. The receptor was derived from an adult woman who had mild COVID-19 (a few samples of this study predate the infection). Cell type and time point are not known. The sample consisted of PBMCs or a T cell subset sorted from them (not recorded which). This sequence joins TRBV4-1 and TRBJ2-5; a possible D gene is TRBD2 (5 bases). The CDR3 here is CASSLFEGGIETQYF. The DNA for the CDR3 is TGCGCCAGCAGCCTATTCGAAGGAGGTATCGAGACCCAGTACTTC.